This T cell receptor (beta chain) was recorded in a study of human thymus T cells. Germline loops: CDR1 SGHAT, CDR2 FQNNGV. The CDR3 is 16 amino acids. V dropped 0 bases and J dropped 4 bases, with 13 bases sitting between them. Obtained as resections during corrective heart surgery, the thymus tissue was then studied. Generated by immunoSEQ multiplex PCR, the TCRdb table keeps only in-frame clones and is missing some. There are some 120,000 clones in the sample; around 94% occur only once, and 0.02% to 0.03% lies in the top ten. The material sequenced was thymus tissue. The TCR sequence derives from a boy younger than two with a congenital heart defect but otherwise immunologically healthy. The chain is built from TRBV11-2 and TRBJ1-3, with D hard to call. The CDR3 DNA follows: TGTGCCAGCAGCTTAGATTTTCATCCGCTGGGAAACACCATATATTTT. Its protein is CASSLDFHPLGNTIYF.